This T cell receptor (beta chain) is from a study of T cells in Graves' hyperthyroidism and ophthalmopathy. Among ophthalmopathy patients, the Clinical Activity Score reached at least 3, the NOSPECS grade reached at least 4, and duration remained under 3 months. It was uncontrolled infection, other autoimmune disease, pregnancy or lactation that excluded patients. This CDR3 region has 12 residues. Trimming shortened V by 5 bases and J by 4 bases, and 8 bases separated the two germline ends. The germline CDR1 and CDR2 sequences are WSHSY and SAAADI. Remarks on this clonotype: A much larger clone differs from this one at a single base, so this may be a read error. Since no conserved phenylalanine or tryptophan closes the CDR3, a read error is the likely cause.

Amplified TCR beta CDR3 regions came from RNA transcripts. The HTBI set primed first-round TCR CDR3 RT-PCR. MiXCR, run by TCRdb on the multiplex PCR reads, gives a single entry per CDR3 protein. The table lists more than 300,000 distinct CDR3 sequences, approximately 15% of them singletons, with around 19% in the top ten. The clonotype originates from a woman in her 30s with Graves' ophthalmopathy. The chain couples TRBV10-2 to TRBJ1-1; D not certain. Sequencing was done on a sample of blood. CDR3 DNA: TGCGCCAGCAGTTACAAGAGCACTGAAGCTTTCCTT. Amino acids: CASSYKSTEAFL.